Shown below are 21 T cell receptor beta chains from a single sample sequenced in a study of blood T cell repertoires in COVID-19 (dated by TCRdb to 2020 to 2022). The protocol used for the library was the immunoSEQ multiplex PCR assay. Not all clones reach the TCRdb copy of this immuneACCESS table, which keeps in-frame sequences only. Checked studies attribute under half of the gap to unresolved V genes and leave the rest unexplained. For this sample the table gives hundreds of thousands of clones, of which 84% were detected only once. Jointly, the top ten make up just under 20% of the sample. Sequencing was done on a sample of peripheral blood. Receptor source: a man aged 25-45 years with active or convalescent COVID-19.

The rearrangement uses TRBV19 and TRBJ2-5, with 8 bases matching TRBD1. Germline V gives CDR1 LNHDA, CDR2 SQIVND (reference sequence). The CDR3 is 15 residues long. The junction had 6 bases not matched to a gene; V was cut back by 3 bases and J by 3 bases. For the CDR3, the DNA is TGTGCCAGTAGTATCATCGGGACAGGCGAAGAGACCCAGTACTTC. Translation: CASSIIGTGEETQYF.

V gene TRBV18 combines with J gene TRBJ1-1; 7 bases fit TRBD1. Looked up from germline, CDR1 is KGHSH and CDR2 is LQKENI. The CDR3 loop spans 12 amino acids. The ends lost 2 bases at V and 7 bases at J; junction bases unmatched: 1. This chain's CDR3 is CASSPRQGEAFF. CDR3 nucleotides: TGTGCCAGCTCACCAAGACAGGGTGAAGCTTTCTTT.

The chain couples TRBV5-1 to TRBJ2-2, with D possibly matching TRBD1 (5 bases). V lost 2 bases and J 4 bases, leaving 9 bases between the germline ends. Per the germline V gene, CDR1 is SGHRS and CDR2 is YFSETQ. This CDR3 is 14 amino acids long. The chain's CDR3 is CASSLSQATGELFF. The CDR3 DNA follows: TGCGCCAGCAGCTTATCACAGGCCACCGGGGAGCTGTTTTTT.

This chain connects TRBV27 to TRBJ1-5; D unresolved. This CDR3 spans 11 amino acids. Trimming removed 7 bases at V and 9 bases at J, with 10 bases between. Germline CDR1 and CDR2: MNHEY and SMNVEV (reference sequence). As DNA, the CDR3 is TGTGCCAGCACCCCCTACGGGCCCCAGCATTTT. Translating gives CASTPYGPQHF.

The chain combines TRBV2 with TRBJ2-3; D may be TRBD2 (6 bases). The CDR3 sequence is 14 residues long. The V and J ends lost 8 bases and 3 bases respectively, with 15 bases between them. CDR1 is SNHLY and CDR2 is FYNNEI in the germline V gene. The DNA of the CDR3 is TGTGCCAGCCAACTGTGGGGGGAAACAGATACGCAGTATTTT. This codes for CASQLWGETDTQYF.

The chain employs TRBV5-7 and TRBJ2-7; 8 nucleotides agree with TRBD1. TRBV5-7 is flagged as an ORF with uncertain function. The J segment lost 2 bases and the V segment lost 3 bases, leaving 4 bases of the junction unmatched. This CDR3 has 14 residues. CDR3 region: CASSSTGGTYEQYF. CDR3 nucleotides: TGTGCCAGCAGCTCCACAGGGGGTACCTACGAGCAGTACTTC.

The genes are TRBV2 and TRBJ1-6; D is undetermined. There are 14 residues in the CDR3. Germline CDR1 reads SNHLY; CDR2 reads FYNNEI. The V end lost 5 bases, the J end lost 10 bases, and 15 bases lay between the germline ends. The CDR3: CASSTVGGSSPLHF. In nucleotides, the CDR3 is TGTGCCAGCAGTACCGTCGGAGGGAGCTCACCCCTCCACTTT. Full variable domain (rest looked up from reference TRBV2 and TRBJ1-6): EPEVTQTPSHQVTQMGQEVILRCVPISNHLYFYWYRQILGQKVEFLVSFYNNEISEKSEIFDDQFSVERPDGSNFTLKIRSTKLEDSAMYFCASSTVGGSSPLHFGNGTRLTVT.

The gene calls are TRBV27 and TRBJ2-1; D gene unclear. V was shortened by 5 bases and J by 6 bases, with 8 bases between the two germline ends. Per the germline V gene, CDR1 is MNHEY and CDR2 is SMNVEV (reference sequence). The length of the CDR3 is 12 residues. CDR3 coding DNA: TGTGCCAGCAGTCCACAGAGCAATGAGCAGTTCTTC. This codes for CASSPQSNEQFF.

The genes are TRBV18 and TRBJ2-1; TRBD2 might be the D (5 bases). The germline V gene encodes CDR1 KGHSH and CDR2 LQKENI. V was shortened by 3 bases and J by 3 bases, with 9 bases between the two germline ends. This CDR3 is 14 amino acids long. CDR3 coding DNA: TGTGCCAGCTCACCCGGACTTCACTACAATGAGCAGTTCTTC. Translation: CASSPGLHYNEQFF. Together with reference TRBV18 and TRBJ2-1, the CDR3 gives the full variable domain: NAGVMQNPRHLVRRRGQEARLRCSPMKGHSHVYWYRQLPEEGLKFMVYLQKENIIDESGMPKERFSAEFPKEGPSILRIQQVVRGDSAAYFCASSPGLHYNEQFFGPGTRLTVL.

This clone was counted between two and nine times. The genes are TRBV6-1 and TRBJ1-3, with TRBD1 identical over 7 bases. This CDR3 region has 18 residues. J gave up 4 bases and V 0 bases, and 12 bases lay outside the gene matches. Germline-derived CDR1 and CDR2 are MNHNS and SASEGT. The CDR3 nucleotides are TGTGCCAGCAGTGAAGCGGGTAGGGGGCGATTGGGAGGAAACACCATATATTTT. It translates to CASSEAGRGRLGGNTIYF.

The chain uses TRBV24-1 and TRBJ2-2; tentative D call: TRBD2 (5 bases). This CDR3 is built from 15 residues. Germline CDR1 is KGHDR and CDR2 is SFDVKD. V was shortened by 1 base and J by 7 bases, with 12 bases between the two germline ends. The CDR3 DNA follows: TGTGCCACCAGTGATTTAGCGGTTGGGCGCGGGGAGCTGTTTTTT. It specifies CATSDLAVGRGELFF.

This chain connects TRBV6-6 to TRBJ1-4; TRBD1 matches at 7 bases. The junction had 4 bases not matched to a gene; V was cut back by 8 bases and J by 4 bases. The germline V gene encodes CDR1 MNHNY and CDR2 SVGAGI (reference sequence). The CDR3 spans 13 residues. CDR3 nucleotides: TGTGCCAGCCTGGACAGGCATAATGAAAAACTGTTTTTT. This translates into CASLDRHNEKLFF.

The chain has TRBV5-6 and TRBJ1-1, with D uncertain. The CDR3 sequence is 14 residues long. Trimming removed 5 bases at V and 1 base at J, with 12 bases between. CDR1 and CDR2 from the germline V gene are SGHDT and YYEEEE. The CDR3 protein is CASSRGEKNTEAFF. CDR3 bases: TGTGCCAGCAGTCGGGGAGAGAAGAACACTGAAGCTTTCTTT.

This chain uses TRBV19 with TRBJ2-7, with D possibly being TRBD1 (6 bases). Between the trimmed V and J ends, which lost 8 bases and 2 bases, there was a span of 13 bases. The germline gives CDR1 LNHDA, CDR2 SQIVND (reference sequence). This CDR3 comprises 13 residues. The CDR3 bases are TGTGCCAGTGGAACAGGGTTGGCCTACGAGCAGTACTTC. Translating gives CASGTGLAYEQYF. Supplemented by reference TRBV19 and TRBJ2-7, the full variable domain reads DGGITQSPKYLFRKEGQNVTLSCEQNLNHDAMYWYRQDPGQGLRLIYYSQIVNDFQKGDIAEGYSVSREKKESFPLTVTSAQKNPTAFYLCASGTGLAYEQYFGPGTRLTVT.

This chain joins TRBV5-1 and TRBJ1-4, with 9 bases fitting TRBD1. Per the germline V gene, CDR1 is SGHRS and CDR2 is YFSETQ. Losses at the gene ends were 3 bases for V and 5 bases for J; bases not matched to a gene: 8. The CDR3 is 16 residues long. CDR3 loop: CASSSTGGAGNEKLFF. In nucleotides, the CDR3 is TGCGCCAGCAGCTCAACAGGGGGCGCGGGGAATGAAAAACTGTTTTTT.

The V gene is TRBV19, the J gene TRBJ1-1; tentatively, D is TRBD1 (5 bases). The CDR3 covers 12 residues. V lost 7 bases and J 5 bases, leaving 11 bases between the germline ends. The germline gives CDR1 LNHDA, CDR2 SQIVND (reference sequence). This chain's CDR3 is CASNRGGTEAFF. The DNA of the CDR3 is TGTGCCAGTAACCGGGGGGGGACTGAAGCTTTCTTT.

By frequency in the sample, this clone is medium-sized. This rearrangement joins TRBV9 to TRBJ2-7; 13 positions agree with TRBD2. The CDR3 spans 17 residues. J lost 7 bases, V lost 0 bases, and 10 bases had no gene match. The germline CDR1 and CDR2 sequences are SGDLS and YYNGEE. CDR3 region: CASSVEGGLAGSKEQYF. The DNA of the CDR3 is TGTGCCAGCAGCGTAGAGGGGGGACTAGCGGGATCGAAAGAGCAGTACTTC.

The rearrangement links TRBV3-1 (or the pseudogene TRBV3-2) to TRBJ2-7; possible D gene TRBD1, 6 bases. The CDR3 is 17 residues long. CDR1 and CDR2 from the germline V gene are LGHDT and YNNKEL (reference sequence). V lost 3 bases and J lost 0, with 18 bases in between. For the CDR3, the DNA is TGTGCCAGCAGCCAGGCGCTACCGGGACATCCCTCCTACGAGCAGTACTTC. This gives the protein CASSQALPGHPSYEQYF.

The rearrangement uses TRBV3-1 (or the pseudogene TRBV3-2) and TRBJ1-2, with D tentatively TRBD1 (6 bases). The germline V gene has CDR1 LGHDT and CDR2 YNNKEL (reference sequence). V lost 1 base, J lost 0 bases, and 12 bases lay in between. This CDR3 comprises 16 residues. The CDR3 coding sequence is TGTGCCAGCAGCCAAGCTCGGACAGAGACTAACTATGGCTACACCTTC. It encodes CASSQARTETNYGYTF.

The genes are TRBV4-2 and TRBJ2-2, with D tentatively TRBD1 (6 bases). V lost 0 bases and J 6 bases, leaving 11 bases between the germline ends. The CDR3 is made up of 15 amino acids. Germline V gene lookup returns CDR1 LGHNA and CDR2 YNFKEQ. The CDR3: CASSQDFRGSGELFF. In DNA form, the CDR3 reads TGTGCCAGCAGCCAAGATTTCAGGGGCTCCGGGGAGCTGTTTTTT.

The chain is built from TRBV4-1 and TRBJ2-1, with a possible D match to TRBD2 (5 bases). Trimming took off 1 base at V and 0 bases at J, with 7 bases between the two ends. CDR3 length: 15 amino acids. Germline loops: CDR1 MGHRA, CDR2 YSYEKL. The CDR3 DNA is TGCGCCAGCAGCCAAGGGGAGAGCTCCTACAATGAGCAGTTCTTC. Protein product: CASSQGESSYNEQFF.